The next 19 T cell receptor beta chains were all read from a single sample in a study of shared clonotypes between healthy human individuals. Assay used: immunoSEQ multiplex PCR; TCRdb lists only in-frame clones, some missing. The table includes 1,100,000 or so clones, about 80% detected once. Input material: memory CD4+ T cells from PBMCs. Subset in this sample: CD45RA-negative fraction. Every receptor here comes from a man aged 18 to 30 in good health. Some clones in this sample may be carry-over from other donors' samples.

This clone was seen a few times. CDR3 DNA sequence: TGTGCCAGCAGTAATGGGCTAGCGGAGCCTGGAGATACGCAGTATTTT. This codes for CASSNGLAEPGDTQYF. V and J are TRBV25-1 and TRBJ2-3, with TRBD2 matching 7 bases. This CDR3 spans 16 amino acids. In germline, CDR1 is MGHDK, CDR2 SYGVNS. J was trimmed by 5 bases and V by 5 bases; bases with no gene match: 13. The whole variable domain, filled in from reference TRBV25-1 and TRBJ2-3, reads EADIYQTPRYLVIGTGKKITLECSQTMGHDKMYWYQQDPGMELHLIHYSYGVNSTEKGDLSSESTVSRIRTEHFPLTLESARPSHTSQYLCASSNGLAEPGDTQYFGPGTRLTVL.

This clone appeared a single time. Different DNA sequences within this sample yield the same CDR3. CDR3 loop: CASSPPSGRVGEQFF. As DNA, the CDR3 is TGTGCCAGCTCACCACCTTCGGGACGCGTTGGTGAGCAGTTCTTC. This chain uses TRBV18 with TRBJ2-1, with D perhaps matching TRBD1 or TRBD2 (5 bases each). Deletions cut 0 bases from V and 9 bases from J, with 15 bases between. CDR3 length equals 15 residues. Germline V gene sequence: CDR1 KGHSH, CDR2 LQKENI. The full variable domain, with the rest looked up from reference TRBV18 and TRBJ2-1, is NAGVMQNPRHLVRRRGQEARLRCSPMKGHSHVYWYRQLPEEGLKFMVYLQKENIIDESGMPKERFSAEFPKEGPSILRIQQVVRGDSAAYFCASSPPSGRVGEQFFGPGTRLTVL.

This clone has just one count. The chain carries TRBV14 and TRBJ2-7; 7 bases agree with TRBD1. With V trimmed by 3 bases and J by 3 bases, 8 bases remained unmatched. The CDR3 extends over 15 amino acids. Germline V gene lookup returns CDR1 SGHDN and CDR2 FVKESK. For the CDR3, the DNA is TGTGCCAGCAGCCAGACGTACGGGACAGACTACGAGCAGTACTTC. It yields the protein CASSQTYGTDYEQYF.

This clone showed up just once. The J gene is TRBJ2-3, the V gene TRBV5-6; 8 bases align to TRBD2. The V gene's germline CDR1 is SGHDT and CDR2 YYEEEE. The CDR3 has 16 amino acids. The J segment lost 5 bases and the V segment lost 1 base, leaving 9 bases of the junction unmatched. DNA of the CDR3: TGTGCCAGCAGCTTGTATCCCGGGAGGGGCCGAGATACGCAGTATTTT. Translating gives CASSLYPGRGRDTQYF.

The chain links TRBV7-3 to TRBJ2-5; D is perhaps TRBD2 (6 bases). The CDR3 consists of 15 residues. CDR1 and CDR2 (germline): SGHTA, FQGTGA. V dropped 2 bases and J dropped 2 bases, with 12 bases sitting between them. In nucleotides, the CDR3 is TGTGCCAGCAGCTTAGGGCGGGGACGACAAGAGACCCAGTACTTC. Protein product: CASSLGRGRQETQYF.

The chain joins TRBV2 to TRBJ1-5; tentative D call: TRBD1 (6 bases). The CDR3 covers 14 residues. Germline V CDR1 and CDR2: SNHLY, FYNNEI. V lost 7 bases to trimming and J lost 6 bases, with 16 bases between them. This CDR3 reads CASTRRGSFQPQHF. The CDR3 DNA reads as TGTGCCAGCACCCGCAGGGGTTCCTTTCAGCCCCAGCATTTT.

The CDR3 DNA reads TGTGCCAGCAGCGCGACAGGGGGCATTGAAGCTTTCTTT. Its translation is CASSATGGIEAFF. The chain joins TRBV6-1 to TRBJ1-1, with 10 bases matching TRBD1. After removal of 6 bases from V and 7 bases from J, the junction contained 5 bases not matched to a gene. The length of the CDR3 is 13 residues. Germline V gene lookup returns CDR1 MNHNS and CDR2 SASEGT.

CDR3: CASSSGTSDYNEQFF. The CDR3 bases are TGTGCCAGCAGCTCCGGGACTAGCGACTACAATGAGCAGTTCTTC. This chain joins TRBV7-9 and TRBJ2-1; TRBD2 matches at 10 bases. Trimming removed 4 bases from V and 3 bases from J; junction bases left unmatched: 3. This CDR3 region has 15 residues. Germline loops: CDR1 SEHNR, CDR2 FQNEAQ (reference sequence).

This clone occurred a few times. The chain uses TRBV5-6 and TRBJ2-3; D remains unclear. Trimming shortened V by 0 bases and J by 6 bases, and 8 bases separated the two germline ends. This CDR3 comprises 13 residues. CDR1 SGHDT and CDR2 YYEEEE come from the germline V gene. Here the CDR3 DNA reads TGTGCCAGCAGCTTGGGGCCTACGGATACGCAGTATTTT. This translates into CASSLGPTDTQYF.

J is TRBJ2-7 and V is TRBV5-5, with a tentative D call TRBD1 (7 bases). V lost 0 bases to trimming and J lost 0 bases, with 13 bases between them. The CDR3 spans 16 residues. The germline V gene has CDR1 SGHKS and CDR2 YYEKEE (reference sequence). The DNA for the CDR3 is TGTGCCAGCAGCTTGGAAGGGCAGGGGGGCTCCTACGAGCAGTACTTC. This translates into CASSLEGQGGSYEQYF. Variable domain in full (rest from reference TRBV5-5 and TRBJ2-7): DAGVTQSPTHLIKTRGQQVTLRCSPISGHKSVSWYQQVLGQGPQFIFQYYEKEERGRGNFPDRFSARQFPNYSSELNVNALLLGDSALYLCASSLEGQGGSYEQYFGPGTRLTVT.

This clone was picked up one time. This rearrangement joins TRBV7-8 to TRBJ1-1; D gene uncertain. Germline lookup yields CDR1 SGHVS and CDR2 FQNEAQ. This CDR3 is 13 amino acids long. Trimming removed 2 bases at V and 1 base at J, with 5 bases between. CDR3 DNA sequence: TGTGCCAGCAGCTTACAAGCGAACACTGAAGCTTTCTTT. This codes for CASSLQANTEAFF.

This chain joins TRBV15 and TRBJ1-5; 8 positions agree with TRBD1. CDR3 length: 15 amino acids. CDR1 is LNHNV, CDR2 YYDKDF, per germline (reference sequence). V dropped 2 bases and J dropped 2; count of bases not matched to a gene: 2. The chain's CDR3 is CATSRQGAGNQPQHF. The CDR3 nucleotides read TGTGCCACCAGCAGACAGGGGGCCGGCAATCAGCCCCAGCATTTT.

The rearrangement uses TRBV19 and TRBJ2-7; D call uncertain. The germline V and J ends were trimmed by 2 bases and 4 bases, with 9 bases remaining between them. The CDR3 runs 13 residues. The germline V gene encodes CDR1 LNHDA and CDR2 SQIVND (reference sequence). CDR3: CASSITVWYEQYF. CDR3 nucleotides: TGTGCCAGTAGTATAACGGTCTGGTACGAGCAGTACTTC.

This clone was observed a handful of times. The V gene is TRBV10-2, the J gene TRBJ2-1; 9 bases align to TRBD1. After removal of 6 bases from V and 4 bases from J, the junction contained 7 bases not matched to a gene. Per germline, CDR1 WSHSY and CDR2 SAAADI. CDR3 size: 15 residues. The DNA of the CDR3 is TGCGCCAGCAGCGAAGGGACAGGGCCTTACAATGAGCAGTTCTTC. Encoded protein: CASSEGTGPYNEQFF.

V and J are TRBV5-4 and TRBJ2-3; D may match TRBD1 or TRBD2 (6 bases each). CDR1 and CDR2 (germline): SGHNT, YYREEE (reference sequence). Between the trimmed V and J ends, which lost 5 bases and 2 bases, there was a span of 12 bases. This CDR3 comprises 14 residues. CDR3 amino acids: CASRGAGPTDTQYF. CDR3 DNA: TGTGCCAGCAGGGGGGCGGGGCCCACAGATACGCAGTATTTT. The full variable domain, rest sourced from reference TRBV5-4 and TRBJ2-3, is ETGVTQSPTHLIKTRGQQVTLRCSSQSGHNTVSWYQQALGQGPQFIFQYYREEENGRGNFPPRFSGLQFPNYSSELNVNALELDDSALYLCASRGAGPTDTQYFGPGTRLTVL.

The chain has TRBV2 and TRBJ2-7, with TRBD1 as a possible D gene (5 bases). The CDR3 runs to 12 residues. Germline assignment: CDR1 SNHLY and CDR2 FYNNEI. The germline V and J ends were trimmed by 9 bases and 2 bases, with 11 bases remaining between them. CDR3 in DNA: TGTGCCAGTAGGGGCGGACCCTACGAGCAGTACTTC. This sequence encodes CASRGGPYEQYF.

This chain joins TRBV18 and TRBJ2-1, with 12 bases that match TRBD2. The CDR3 spans 15 residues. V shed 3 bases and J 8 bases; nucleotides not matched to a gene: 5. Germline V lookup: CDR1 KGHSH, CDR2 LQKENI. The CDR3 protein is CASSPRTSGIDEQFF. In DNA form, the CDR3 reads TGTGCCAGCTCACCCAGGACTAGCGGGATAGATGAGCAGTTCTTC.

This chain links TRBV2 with TRBJ1-4, with a possible D match to TRBD1 (6 bases). CDR3 size: 15 residues. CDR1 is SNHLY, CDR2 FYNNEI, per germline. V dropped 6 bases and J dropped 6 bases, with 17 bases sitting between them. CDR3 sequence reads: CASRDRTVGDEKLFF. The DNA for the CDR3 is TGTGCCAGCAGGGACCGGACAGTGGGGGATGAAAAACTGTTTTTT.

This chain uses TRBV15 with TRBJ1-4; no reliable D call. Trimming took 0 bases from V and 8 from J, leaving 10 bases between them. This CDR3 is built from 14 residues. Germline V gives CDR1 LNHNV, CDR2 YYDKDF (reference sequence). This CDR3 reads CATSRDPSLEKLFF. The CDR3 coding sequence is TGTGCCACCAGCAGAGATCCTTCTCTCGAAAAACTGTTTTTT.